This T cell receptor (beta chain) is from a study of T cells in Graves' hyperthyroidism and ophthalmopathy. Among ophthalmopathy patients, the Clinical Activity Score reached at least 3, the NOSPECS grade reached at least 4, and duration remained under 3 months. TCR beta CDR3 regions were amplified from RNA transcripts. The TCR CDR3 was amplified in a first-round RT-PCR using the HTBI primer set. Via MiXCR, TCRdb re-called the multiplex PCR reads, giving one row per CDR3 protein. The sample lists approximately 300,000 distinct CDR3 sequences, over 15% occurring once. Unmatched junction bases numbered 5, after V lost 7 bases and J lost 2 bases. The CDR3 is made up of 13 amino acids. Germline values: CDR1 SGHTA, CDR2 FQGNSA. This clonotype was observed many times.

The source material was blood. The chain joins TRBV7-2 to TRBJ2-7; 7 bases align to TRBD2. The receptor was isolated from a woman in her sixties with Graves' ophthalmopathy. In nucleotides, the CDR3 is TGTGCCAGCACCCCACGGGGGGCCTACGAGCAGTACTTC. Translating gives CASTPRGAYEQYF.